Listed below are T cell receptor beta chains from one sample, sequenced in a study of T cell clones after liver transplantation. Here immunoSEQ multiplex PCR was the method, and the copy in TCRdb shows in-frame clones only, minus some. The table has about 45,000 clones, just over 85% seen once; the top ten hold less than 2.5%. The sequences come from CD4+ T cells from blood, collected 24 months after liver transplant. The receptors shown here come from a human patient who received a liver transplant. T cells may partly derive from the graft donor. Both conserved end residues are part of each CDR3. A D gene is named only where the DNA matches it firmly. Clone sizes are given selectively: once, few, many, or a class where the clone is expanded.

d_gene | j_gene | abundance | v_gene | CDR3nt | CDR3aa
TRBD2 | TRBJ2-3 | NA | TRBV18 | TGTGCCAGCTCAACACTAGCGGGAGGGTTCACAGATACGCAGTATTTT | CASSTLAGGFTDTQYF
NA | TRBJ2-7 | NA | TRBV7-2 | TGTGCCAGCAGCTTAGCTGGGGGCCGCTCCTACGAGCAGTACTTC | CASSLAGGRSYEQYF
NA | TRBJ1-4 | NA | TRBV5-1 | TGCGCCAGCAGCTTGGCCGGGCCCAGTGAAAAACTGTTTTTT | CASSLAGPSEKLFF
TRBD1 | TRBJ2-1 | NA | TRBV19 | TGTGCCAGTAGTCCCCGGGACAGATCATTCGGTGAGCAGTTCTTC | CASSPRDRSFGEQFF
NA | TRBJ1-2 | NA | TRBV27 | TGTGCCAGCAGTCGCGGCTATGGCTACACCTTC | CASSRGYGYTF
TRBD2 | TRBJ2-5 | few | TRBV14 | TGTGCCAGCAGCCCACGGGCTAGCGGGAGGGCCGGAAAAGAGACCCAGTACTTC | CASSPRASGRAGKETQYF
TRBD1 | TRBJ1-5 | NA | TRBV6-1 | TGTGCCAGCAGACCCCAGGGGGTTAGCAATCAGCCCCAGCATTTT | CASRPQGVSNQPQHF
NA | TRBJ1-6 | once | TRBV2 | TGTGCCAGCACTTACAGGGAAGGCTATAATTCACCCCTCCACTTT | CASTYREGYNSPLHF
NA | TRBJ1-1 | NA | TRBV7-2 | TGTGCCAGCACCCCGGTAAGCATGAACACTGAAGCTTTCTTT | CASTPVSMNTEAFF
NA | TRBJ1-2 | NA | TRBV19 | TGTGCCAGTAGTCGGGGGACACCTTCTGGCTACACCTTC | CASSRGTPSGYTF
NA | TRBJ2-4 | NA | TRBV5-4 | TGTGCCAGCAGCGTGGGTGTCAGTGAGAAAAACATTCAGTACTTC | CASSVGVSEKNIQYF
NA | TRBJ1-4 | NA | TRBV30 | TGTGCCTGGAGGAAAGGGAGGGCTAATGAAAAACTGTTTTTT | CAWRKGRANEKLFF
NA | TRBJ1-3 | NA | TRBV6-5 | TGTGCCAGCAGTTACGCGAACACCATATATTTT | CASSYANTIYF
NA | TRBJ1-4 | once | TRBV29-1 | TGCAGCGTTGGCAGGGCGAGAAATGAAAAACTGTTTTTT | CSVGRARNEKLFF
NA | TRBJ2-3 | NA | TRBV7-6 | TGTGCCAGCAGCCCAACAGGGCTCGGCACAGATACGCAGTATTTT | CASSPTGLGTDTQYF
TRBD2 | TRBJ2-7 | NA | TRBV27 | TGTGCCAGCAGTTCCTCTGGTATAGCGGGGGGTGGCTACGAGCAGTACTTC | CASSSSGIAGGGYEQYF
NA | TRBJ1-1 | NA | TRBV18 | TGTGCCAGCTCACCACCGGAGACCATGAACACTGAAGCTTTCTTT | CASSPPETMNTEAFF
TRBD2 | TRBJ2-7 | NA | TRBV6-1 | TGTGCCACCGGTCTGCGGGGGGGAACCTACGAGCAGTACTTC | CATGLRGGTYEQYF
TRBD2 | TRBJ2-3 | few | TRBV15 | TGTGCCACCAGCAGAGAGGGACTAGCGGGTTCCACAGATACGCAGTATTTT | CATSREGLAGSTDTQYF
TRBD1 | TRBJ2-1 | NA | TRBV2 | TGTGCCAGGGGTTTGGGACAGGGAAGGAATGAGCAGTTCTTC | CARGLGQGRNEQFF
TRBD1 | TRBJ2-5 | NA | TRBV5-1 | TGCGCCAGCAGCCTTACAGGGGGCCAAGAGACCCAGTACTTC | CASSLTGGQETQYF
NA | TRBJ2-3 | once | TRBV2 | TGTGCCAGCAGTGAGGTGGCGCCTGGGACAGATACGCAGTATTTT | CASSEVAPGTDTQYF
TRBD2 | TRBJ2-7 | once | TRBV27 | TGTGCCAGCAGTTTAGGACTAGCGGGTCGGTCCTCCTACGAGCAGTACTTC | CASSLGLAGRSSYEQYF
NA | TRBJ2-2 | NA | TRBV25-1 | TGTGCCAGCGCAGAGGCAGGGATGACCGGGGAGCTGTTTTTT | CASAEAGMTGELFF
NA | TRBJ1-5 | NA | TRBV28 | TGTGCCAGCAGTTTAGGGGGGAGCAATCAGCCCCAGCATTTT | CASSLGGSNQPQHF
NA | TRBJ2-7 | NA | TRBV14 | TGTGCCAGCAGCCCCAGCAGGGGTTTTTTACGCTACGAGCAGTACTTC | CASSPSRGFLRYEQYF
NA | TRBJ2-3 | NA | TRBV5-1 | TGCGCCAGCAGCTTTACTAGCCTCCCTAGCACAGATACGCAGTATTTT | CASSFTSLPSTDTQYF
NA | TRBJ1-4 | NA | TRBV29-1 | TGCAGCGTGACGGCAGGGTCAAATGAAAAACTGTTTTTT | CSVTAGSNEKLFF
TRBD1 | TRBJ1-2 | NA | TRBV11-2 | TGTGCCAGCAGCTTAGGGTCAGGGGGGGAAGGCTACACCTTC | CASSLGSGGEGYTF
TRBD1 | TRBJ2-7 | once | TRBV4-1 | TGCGCCAGCCAAGAGACCGGACAGGGGGGCTACGAGCAGTACTTC | CASQETGQGGYEQYF
NA | TRBJ2-7 | NA | TRBV28 | TGTGCCAGCAGTTTGGGACCGGGCTACGAGCAGTACTTC | CASSLGPGYEQYF
NA | TRBJ1-2 | NA | TRBV9 | TGTGCCAGCTCGTCGGGGGATTTTGGCTACACCTTC | CASSSGDFGYTF
NA | TRBJ2-5 | NA | TRBV7-9 | TGTGCCAGCAGCTTATTACCTCTGGGTGGGGAGACCCAGTACTTC | CASSLLPLGGETQYF
NA | TRBJ2-1 | NA | TRBV7-3 | TGTGCCAGCAGCTCGGGACCGACCTCCTACAATGAGCAGTTCTTC | CASSSGPTSYNEQFF
TRBD1 | TRBJ1-2 | NA | TRBV5-1 | TGCGCCAGCAGCTTGGGGGACAGGGCTGGCTACACCTTC | CASSLGDRAGYTF